These 25 T cell receptor beta chains originate from one sample sequenced in a study of CD8+ T cells in alopecia areata (dated by TCRdb to the late 2010s). The sample's time point label, in plain terms: baseline before oral tofacitinib. The library was built by means of the immunoSEQ multiplex PCR assay. RNA was extracted from all samples and reverse transcribed into cDNA, which served as template for TCR sequencing. As stored in TCRdb, this immuneACCESS dataset retains in-frame rearrangements with V and J assigned. A fraction of the clones does not appear; measured against another copy, unresolved V genes explain less than half of the discrepancy, and the remainder lacks a known reason. Recorded for this sample are about 120,000 clones; roughly 50% of them occurred a single time. Around 20% of the sample is in the top ten clones. Sample: CD8+ T cells sorted from blood, taken at week 0. The origin of the receptors is a human donor with alopecia areata.

The chain couples TRBV5-1 to TRBJ1-1; D possibly corresponds to TRBD1 (5 bases). The CDR3 loop spans 16 amino acids. Trimming shortened V by 0 bases and J by 0 bases, and 12 bases separated the two germline ends. Per germline, CDR1 SGHRS and CDR2 YFSETQ. CDR3 in amino acids: CASSLGTGNMNTEAFF. The CDR3 nucleotides read TGCGCCAGCAGCTTGGGAACAGGAAATATGAACACTGAAGCTTTCTTT.

The count of this clone is one. The chain links TRBV5-1 to TRBJ1-2; 7 bases map to TRBD1. The V segment lost 0 bases and the J segment 2 bases; nucleotides outside the gene matches: 4. This CDR3 spans 15 amino acids. CDR1 is SGHRS and CDR2 is YFSETQ in the germline V gene. In nucleotides, the CDR3 is TGCGCCAGCAGCTTGGACAGGGGAATAAACTATGGCTACACCTTC. This sequence encodes CASSLDRGINYGYTF.

The V call is TRBV27, the J call TRBJ1-1; D is undetermined. Germline CDR1 reads MNHEY; CDR2 reads SMNVEV (reference sequence). Trimming left V 7 bases short and J 4 bases short, with 13 bases between. CDR3 length equals 13 residues. In nucleotides, the CDR3 is TGTGCCAGCACCTCGGTAGGTTTCACTGAAGCTTTCTTT. It specifies CASTSVGFTEAFF.

The chain joins TRBV30 to TRBJ2-5; D is perhaps TRBD2 (6 bases). CDR1 and CDR2 (germline): GTSNPN, SVGIG (reference sequence). The V end lost 0 bases, the J end lost 4 bases, and 9 bases lay between the germline ends. There are 13 residues in the CDR3. Here the CDR3 DNA reads TGTGCCTGGAGTGTTTTGGGGGGAGAGACCCAGTACTTC. This gives the protein CAWSVLGGETQYF.

This chain connects TRBV6-5 to TRBJ2-7; D not resolved. Trimming shortened V by 6 bases and J by 3 bases, and 6 bases separated the two germline ends. In germline, CDR1 is MNHEY, CDR2 SVGAGI. The CDR3 sequence is 11 residues long. The CDR3 DNA reads TGTGCCAGCAGCCACAACTACGAGCAGTACTTC. Its protein product is CASSHNYEQYF.

The J gene is TRBJ2-5, the V gene TRBV9, with TRBD2 identical over 11 bases. Germline V gene data show CDR1 as SGDLS and CDR2 as YYNGEE. CDR3 length: 17 residues. The ends lost 4 bases at V and 5 bases at J; junction bases unmatched: 13. The chain's CDR3 is CASSTPLAGVPRETQYF. The CDR3 bases are TGTGCCAGCAGCACACCACTAGCGGGGGTTCCTAGGGAGACCCAGTACTTC.

This chain joins TRBV29-1 and TRBJ1-2; D may be TRBD1 (6 bases). The germline V gene encodes CDR1 SQVTM and CDR2 ANQGSEA. The CDR3 runs to 12 residues. V gave up 7 bases and J gave up 8 bases, with 17 bases separating them. This CDR3 reads CSAGPGGLGYTF. The CDR3 nucleotides are TGCAGCGCCGGTCCTGGGGGGCTAGGCTACACCTTC.

Here the CDR3 DNA reads TGTGCCAGCAGCCAAGAAAGTTCACCCCTCCACTTT. Its protein product is CASSQESSPLHF. The chain combines TRBV14 with TRBJ1-6, with D unclear. The CDR3 is 12 amino acids. CDR1 is SGHDN, CDR2 FVKESK, per germline. The V gene lost 0 bases and the J gene lost 9 bases, with 3 bases spanning the gap.

The gene calls are TRBV7-8 and TRBJ1-1; TRBD1 is a possible D gene (5 bases). Trimming took off 1 base at V and 5 bases at J, with 8 bases between the two ends. CDR3 length: 13 residues. Germline CDR1 reads SGHVS; CDR2 reads FQNEAQ. The DNA of the CDR3 is TGTGCCAGCAGCTTAGGGGGGGGTACTGAAGCTTTCTTT. It codes for CASSLGGGTEAFF.

This sequence joins TRBV25-1 and TRBJ1-4, with a weak D call TRBD1 (5 bases). V lost 5 bases, J lost 8 bases, and 12 bases lay in between. The CDR3 has 13 residues. CDR1 is MGHDK and CDR2 is SYGVNS in the germline V gene. CDR3 coding DNA: TGTGCCAGCAGTATCAGGGCGGGAGAAAAACTGTTTTTT. Its protein product is CASSIRAGEKLFF. Supplemented by reference TRBV25-1 and TRBJ1-4, the full variable domain reads EADIYQTPRYLVIGTGKKITLECSQTMGHDKMYWYQQDPGMELHLIHYSYGVNSTEKGDLSSESTVSRIRTEHFPLTLESARPSHTSQYLCASSIRAGEKLFFGSGTQLSVL.

This clone was counted between two and nine times. The chain joins TRBV2 to TRBJ1-5; no clear D. V dropped 4 bases and J dropped 1 base, with 14 bases sitting between them. Germline loops: CDR1 SNHLY, CDR2 FYNNEI. CDR3 length: 16 residues. CDR3 sequence: CASSATTSGSNQPQHF. The CDR3 bases are TGTGCCAGCAGTGCAACGACAAGTGGCAGCAATCAGCCCCAGCATTTT.

The J gene is TRBJ1-2, the V gene TRBV30, with D possibly TRBD1 on 6 matching bases. The CDR3 totals 11 residues. Trimming took off 4 bases at V and 7 bases at J, with 10 bases between the two ends. Looked up from germline, CDR1 is GTSNPN and CDR2 is SVGIG (reference sequence). The CDR3 reads CAWISGVGYTF. For the CDR3, the DNA is TGTGCCTGGATTTCAGGGGTTGGCTACACCTTC.

This clone was detected only a few times. V is TRBV29-1 and J is TRBJ1-4, with a possible D match to TRBD1 (5 bases). Deletions cut 7 bases from V and 12 bases from J, with 15 bases between. The germline V gene has CDR1 SQVTM and CDR2 ANQGSEA. This CDR3 spans 11 amino acids. Written as DNA, the CDR3 is TGCAGCGCCCTCGTCGGAGGGGAACTGTTTTTT. As protein: CSALVGGELFF.

This chain links TRBV7-9 with TRBJ2-5; 7 bases align to TRBD1. V shed 5 bases and J 5 bases; nucleotides not matched to a gene: 5. The CDR3 is made up of 13 amino acids. Looked up from germline, CDR1 is SEHNR and CDR2 is FQNEAQ (reference sequence). The CDR3 DNA is TGTGCCAGCAGCCAGGGACAGCGGGAGACCCAGTACTTC. This encodes CASSQGQRETQYF.

This sequence joins TRBV30 and TRBJ2-3; D is unclear. CDR3 length equals 13 residues. Trimming removed 2 bases from V and 2 bases from J, with 8 bases in between. Germline V gene data show CDR1 as GTSNPN and CDR2 as SVGIG (reference sequence). In nucleotides, the CDR3 is TGTGCCTGGAGTTACATTAACACAGATACGCAGTATTTT. Translating it yields CAWSYINTDTQYF.

J is TRBJ2-2 and V is TRBV9, with D perhaps matching TRBD1 (5 bases). V lost 0 bases to trimming and J lost 4 bases, with 19 bases between them. The germline V gene encodes CDR1 SGDLS and CDR2 YYNGEE. This CDR3 has 18 residues. This CDR3 is CASSVVGMAGPSTGELFF. The CDR3 DNA reads as TGTGCCAGCAGCGTAGTAGGGATGGCAGGGCCGAGCACCGGGGAGCTGTTTTTT.

The V call is TRBV25-1, the J call TRBJ1-2, with no clear D. Germline CDR1 and CDR2: MGHDK and SYGVNS. The CDR3 totals 12 residues. Deletions cut 6 bases from V and 7 bases from J, with 12 bases between. CDR3 nucleotide sequence: TGTGCCAGCAGAGGACCGTCCGGTGGCTACACCTTC. Protein product: CASRGPSGGYTF.

This chain uses TRBV29-1 with TRBJ2-7; perhaps D is TRBD1 or TRBD2 (5 bases each). Germline V CDR1 and CDR2: SQVTM, ANQGSEA. CDR3 size: 13 residues. Deletions cut 4 bases from V and 1 base from J, with 11 bases between. Here the CDR3 reads CSVGGGDSYEQYF. CDR3 coding DNA: TGCAGCGTTGGTGGGGGAGATTCCTACGAGCAGTACTTC.

The rearrangement links TRBV30 to TRBJ1-4, with D uncertain. V lost 3 bases and J 8 bases, leaving 16 bases between the germline ends. Germline lookup yields CDR1 GTSNPN and CDR2 SVGIG (reference sequence). The CDR3 is 14 residues long. CDR3 residues: CAWSPATPPEKLFF. The DNA of the CDR3 is TGTGCCTGGAGCCCAGCAACGCCCCCGGAAAAACTGTTTTTT.

The V and J genes are TRBV14 and TRBJ2-5; the D is unclear. V dropped 1 base and J dropped 2 bases, with 5 bases sitting between them. This CDR3 spans 13 amino acids. In germline, CDR1 is SGHDN, CDR2 FVKESK. Written as DNA, the CDR3 is TGTGCCAGCAGCCAAGTCGGGCAAGAGACCCAGTACTTC. As protein: CASSQVGQETQYF.

The V and J genes are TRBV6-5 and TRBJ2-5; no reliable D call. Looked up from germline, CDR1 is MNHEY and CDR2 is SVGAGI. The CDR3 has 16 amino acids. V lost 0 bases to trimming and J lost 1 base, with 12 bases between them. The CDR3 loop is CASSYSIPDSQETQYF. The CDR3 DNA follows: TGTGCCAGCAGTTACTCGATTCCCGACTCCCAAGAGACCCAGTACTTC.

The chain carries TRBV13 and TRBJ2-7; 7 nucleotides line up with TRBD1. Germline lookup yields CDR1 PRHDT and CDR2 FYEKMQ (reference sequence). This CDR3 spans 13 amino acids. The V and J ends lost 1 base and 6 bases, in that order; junction bases with no gene match: 3. The CDR3 is CASSLDRGAEQYF. The CDR3 coding sequence is TGTGCCAGCAGCTTAGACAGGGGCGCCGAGCAGTACTTC.

Turning to this clone: The junction shows a germline mismatch at one end, possibly a read error. J is TRBJ1-1 and V is TRBV9; 9 bases are a match to TRBD1. This CDR3 contains 17 residues. CDR1 is SGDLS, CDR2 YYNGEE, per germline. The CDR3 spells CASSDTPGTGRGRAREF. The CDR3 DNA reads as TGTGCCAGCAGCGACACCCCCGGGACAGGGCGGGGTAGGGCCAGGGAGTTT.

This chain links TRBV27 with TRBJ1-1; 10 bases agree with TRBD1. Germline values: CDR1 MNHEY, CDR2 SMNVEV (reference sequence). The CDR3 has 15 amino acids. The V segment lost 5 bases and the J segment 5 bases; nucleotides outside the gene matches: 8. The DNA of the CDR3 is TGTGCCAGCAGTCAGGGACAGGGGTTTTATACTGAAGCTTTCTTT. Translating gives CASSQGQGFYTEAFF.

This clone has a handful of counts. This sequence joins TRBV15 and TRBJ2-4; the D is unclear. The CDR3 has 14 amino acids. V lost 9 bases, J lost 0 bases, and 12 bases lay in between. The germline CDR1 and CDR2 sequences are LNHNV and YYDKDF (reference sequence). The DNA of the CDR3 is TGTGCCACAAGCCCAGGATTAGCCAAAAACATTCAGTACTTC. Amino acids: CATSPGLAKNIQYF.